These 21 T cell receptor beta chains were sequenced from one sample in a study of chronic HIV infection and antiretroviral therapy. A single record per CDR3 protein comes from TCRdb applying MiXCR to the 5' RACE reads. Here the sample spans about 31,000 distinct CDR3 sequences, more than 7.5% being singletons. What was sequenced was peripheral blood. The receptors were gathered from an adult who had HIV and had not received antiretroviral therapy, or was an uninfected healthy control (not recorded which).

This sequence joins TRBV29-1 and TRBJ2-5; D remains ambiguous. The CDR3 has 12 amino acids. The V and J ends lost 8 bases and 5 bases respectively, with 15 bases between them. Germline V gene data show CDR1 as SQVTM and CDR2 as ANQGSEA. CDR3: CSINHVEETQYF. In DNA form, the CDR3 reads TGCAGCATTAACCACGTAGAGGAGACCCAGTACTTC.

This clonotype was observed at least ten times. This chain uses TRBV5-1 with TRBJ2-3; D possibly corresponds to TRBD1 (5 bases). Trimming took 4 bases from V and 0 from J, leaving 15 bases between them. CDR3 length equals 16 residues. Germline CDR1 SGHRS, CDR2 YFSETQ. In nucleotides, the CDR3 is TGCGCCAGCAGCGGACAAGCAAGGGGCAGCACAGATACGCAGTATTTT. Translating it yields CASSGQARGSTDTQYF.

This clonotype was recorded many times. The rearrangement links TRBV10-3 to TRBJ2-2, with D perhaps TRBD1 or TRBD2 (8 bases each). This CDR3 has 19 residues. Trimming shortened V by 6 bases and J by 4 bases, and 27 bases separated the two germline ends. Germline assignment: CDR1 ENHRY and CDR2 SYGVKD. The CDR3 sequence is CAISRTGLSLAEFTGELFF. The DNA for the CDR3 is TGTGCCATCAGCCGGACAGGGCTCTCACTAGCGGAGTTCACCGGGGAGCTGTTTTTT.

This clonotype was detected ten times or more. The gene calls are TRBV4-2 and TRBJ1-1; D remains unclear. This CDR3 is 15 amino acids long. Trimming took 0 bases from V and 1 from J, leaving 9 bases between them. Germline assignment: CDR1 LGHNA and CDR2 YNFKEQ. CDR3: CASSQEGRANTEAFF. The CDR3 DNA reads as TGTGCCAGCAGCCAAGAGGGGAGGGCGAACACTGAAGCTTTCTTT.

This clonotype appeared many times. J is TRBJ1-1 and V is TRBV7-7, with D perhaps matching TRBD1 (5 bases). CDR3 length: 13 residues. V was shortened by 5 bases and J by 3 bases, with 10 bases between the two germline ends. Germline CDR1 is SSHAT and CDR2 is FNYEAQ (reference sequence). DNA of the CDR3: TGTGCCAGCAGCCAAGGGGAGGACACTGAAGCTTTCTTT. It translates to CASSQGEDTEAFF. The complete variable domain, with remaining parts taken from reference TRBV7-7 and TRBJ1-1, reads GAGVSQSPRYKVTKRGQDVTLRCDPISSHATLYWYQQALGQGPEFLTYFNYEAQPDKSGLPSDRFSAERPEGSISTLTIQRTEQRDSAMYRCASSQGEDTEAFFGQGTRLTVV.

Here the CDR3 reads CSARSGQGHQPQHF. CDR3 in DNA: TGCAGTGCTAGAAGTGGACAGGGCCATCAGCCCCAGCATTTT. The genes are TRBV20-1 and TRBJ1-5, with 8 nucleotides matching TRBD1. The CDR3 contains 14 residues. CDR1 and CDR2 (germline): DFQATT, SNEGSKA (reference sequence). J was trimmed by 5 bases and V by 2 bases; bases with no gene match: 5.

This clonotype showed up many times. The V gene is TRBV12-3 or TRBV12-4, the J gene TRBJ1-3; 8 bases agree with TRBD1. This CDR3 is 16 amino acids long. The J segment lost 2 bases and the V segment lost 5 bases, leaving 8 bases of the junction unmatched. The CDR3 DNA sequence: TGTGCCAGCAGTCATCATCAGACAGGGGCTGGAAACACCATATATTTT. Protein sequence: CASSHHQTGAGNTIYF.

Ten or more counts support this clonotype. The chain links TRBV11-2 to TRBJ2-3; 7 bases map to TRBD1. J was trimmed by 2 bases and V by 5 bases; bases with no gene match: 7. The CDR3 extends over 15 amino acids. Germline CDR1 SGHAT, CDR2 FQNNGV. The CDR3 protein is CASSHRDRATDTQYF. CDR3 nucleotide sequence: TGTGCCAGCAGCCACCGGGACAGAGCCACAGATACGCAGTATTTT.

J is TRBJ2-3 and V is TRBV20-1; possibly TRBD1 for D (6 bases). Germline CDR1 and CDR2: DFQATT and SNEGSKA (reference sequence). This CDR3 is built from 13 residues. V was pared by 2 bases and J by 2 bases, with 8 bases between. CDR3 in amino acids: CSARQGSTDTQYF. Here the CDR3 DNA reads TGCAGTGCTAGACAGGGGTCCACAGATACGCAGTATTTT.

V is TRBV20-1 and J is TRBJ1-2, with 8 bases lining up with TRBD1. V trimming: 6 bases; J trimming: 1 base; junction bases outside the gene matches: 7. The CDR3 extends over 14 amino acids. Germline CDR1 and CDR2: DFQATT and SNEGSKA (reference sequence). The CDR3: CSAPNRGNNYGYTF. CDR3 DNA: TGCAGTGCCCCGAACAGGGGGAATAACTATGGCTACACCTTC.

The DNA for the CDR3 is TGCAGTGCTAGCGGGCAGGCTAATGAAAAACTGTTTTTT. Its translation: CSASGQANEKLFF. The rearrangement uses TRBV20-1 and TRBJ1-4, with D hard to call. The CDR3 has 13 residues. Deletions cut 3 bases from V and 3 bases from J, with 8 bases between. Germline lookup yields CDR1 DFQATT and CDR2 SNEGSKA (reference sequence).

This clonotype has a count of ten or more. The chain carries TRBV3-1 and TRBJ2-7, with D maybe TRBD1 (6 bases). Germline loops: CDR1 LGHDT, CDR2 YNNKEL (reference sequence). The CDR3 runs to 13 residues. Trimming stripped 4 bases from V and 9 bases from J, with 16 bases between. CDR3 loop: CASSLKTGARQYF. CDR3 DNA: TGTGCCAGCAGCCTCAAGACAGGCGCGCGGCAGTACTTC.

The V call is TRBV20-1, the J call TRBJ2-4; D is perhaps TRBD2 (5 bases). The CDR3 is 13 residues long. Trimming took off 7 bases at V and 7 bases at J, with 17 bases between the two ends. Germline V CDR1 and CDR2: DFQATT, SNEGSKA (reference sequence). The chain's CDR3 is CSVPDGPGNIQYF. The DNA of the CDR3 is TGCAGTGTTCCGGACGGGCCGGGGAACATTCAGTACTTC.

This clonotype turned up a few times. This chain joins TRBV29-1 and TRBJ2-2; D unresolved. Germline V gene data show CDR1 as SQVTM and CDR2 as ANQGSEA. V shed 7 bases and J shed 4 bases, with 7 bases lying between them. This CDR3 contains 11 residues. CDR3 coding DNA: TGCAGCGCCAGTAGCACCGGGGAGCTGTTTTTT. Protein sequence: CSASSTGELFF.

This clonotype was seen a handful of times. V usage is TRBV3-1 and J usage is TRBJ2-3; tentative D call: TRBD2 (5 bases). Germline V CDR1 and CDR2: LGHDT, YNNKEL (reference sequence). V dropped 1 base and J dropped 5 bases, with 13 bases sitting between them. The CDR3 runs 15 residues. The DNA for the CDR3 is TGTGCCAGCAGCCAAGCGGAGAGGGTAGGAGATACGCAGTATTTT. Its translation: CASSQAERVGDTQYF.

This clonotype occurred a few times. V gene TRBV6-1 combines with J gene TRBJ2-3; D is undetermined. The CDR3 length is 17 residues. Per the germline V gene, CDR1 is MNHNS and CDR2 is SASEGT. Trimming took off 1 base at V and 0 bases at J, with 14 bases between the two ends. The DNA of the CDR3 is TGTGCCAGCAGTGAAGATGTACTGGCTTCCAGCACAGATACGCAGTATTTT. Protein sequence: CASSEDVLASSTDTQYF.

This clonotype was seen more than once but under ten times. V usage is TRBV5-1 and J usage is TRBJ2-6; D is unclear. Between the trimmed V and J ends, which lost 1 base and 4 bases, there was a span of 9 bases. Germline CDR1 and CDR2: SGHRS and YFSETQ. The CDR3 has 15 residues. In DNA form, the CDR3 reads TGCGCCAGCAGCTTGACCGGAATCGGGGCCAACGTCCTGACTTTC. Protein sequence: CASSLTGIGANVLTF.

This clonotype showed up many times. The chain carries TRBV29-1 and TRBJ2-7, with 8 positions matching TRBD1. The trim removed 7 bases at V and 2 bases at J, leaving 7 bases unmatched. Germline CDR1 and CDR2: SQVTM and ANQGSEA. The CDR3 loop spans 13 amino acids. CDR3 sequence reads: CSARQGLTYEQYF. CDR3 in DNA: TGCAGCGCCCGACAGGGGCTTACCTACGAGCAGTACTTC.

By share, this clonotype counts as medium-sized (0.01 to 0.1%). The rearrangement uses TRBV20-1 and TRBJ2-7; D is ambiguous. The length of the CDR3 is 14 residues. Between the trimmed V and J ends, which lost 0 bases and 2 bases, there was a span of 11 bases. CDR1 is DFQATT, CDR2 SNEGSKA, per germline (reference sequence). CDR3 coding DNA: TGCAGTGCTAGAGAGTCCCTATCCACCTACGAGCAGTACTTC. It is translated as CSARESLSTYEQYF.

As regards this clonotype: A much larger clone differs by one base, so this may be a read error. The gene calls are TRBV20-1 and TRBJ2-3; D is undetermined. V lost 1 base and J 5 bases, leaving 4 bases between the germline ends. Germline CDR1 and CDR2: DFQATT and SNEGSKA (reference sequence). The CDR3 runs to 11 residues. DNA of the CDR3: TGCAGTGCTAGAGGTGGAGATACGCAGTATTTT. This codes for CSARGGDTQYF.

This clonotype was recorded many times. The chain employs TRBV10-3 and TRBJ2-7; D not resolved. The V gene lost 0 bases and the J gene lost 5 bases, with 5 bases spanning the gap. This CDR3 has 12 amino acids. Germline V CDR1 and CDR2: ENHRY, SYGVKD. CDR3 nucleotide sequence: TGTGCCATCAGTGAGTCAAGTAACGAGCAGTACTTC. As protein: CAISESSNEQYF.